The sequence of this TCR beta chain was determined in a study of blood T cell repertoires in COVID-19. Across the study: Italy, Spain and the United States were the sources of the convalescent and acute COVID-19 samples. T cells, B-cell-depleted T cells, or PBMCs provided the cDNA or gDNA that served as material.

Per the germline V gene, CDR1 is LNHDA and CDR2 is SQIVND (reference sequence). After removal of 5 bases from V and 2 bases from J, the junction contained 7 bases not matched to a gene. CDR3 size: 15 residues. Original data processing: Reference gene primers were amplified, and this amplification served to estimate nucleated cell counts. Using immunoSEQ multiplex PCR, the repertoire was profiled, and TCRdb retains in-frame clones only, with some absent. V, J and clone size derive from that table, while D and trimming were established from the DNA sequence. In the table there are about 55,000 clones, about nine tenths of which are singletons.

This TCR came from an elderly man with acute or convalescent COVID-19. V gene TRBV19 combines with J gene TRBJ2-3, with 7 bases fitting TRBD1. The source material was peripheral blood. CDR3 DNA sequence: TGTGCCAGTAGTGGGGGACAGAGCAACACAGATACGCAGTATTTT. It encodes CASSGGQSNTDTQYF.